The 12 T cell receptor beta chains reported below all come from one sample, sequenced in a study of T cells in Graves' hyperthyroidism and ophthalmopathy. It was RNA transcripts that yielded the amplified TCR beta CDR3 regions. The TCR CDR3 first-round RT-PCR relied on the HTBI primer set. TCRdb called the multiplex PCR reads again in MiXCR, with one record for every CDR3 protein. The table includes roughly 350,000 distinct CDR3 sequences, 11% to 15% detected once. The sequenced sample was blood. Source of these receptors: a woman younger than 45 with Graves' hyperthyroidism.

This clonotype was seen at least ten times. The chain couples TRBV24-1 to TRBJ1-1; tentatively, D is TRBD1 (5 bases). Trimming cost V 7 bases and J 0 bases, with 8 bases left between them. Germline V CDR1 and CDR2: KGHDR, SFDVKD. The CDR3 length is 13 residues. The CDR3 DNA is TGTGCCACCAGAGGACACCTGAACACTGAAGCTTTCTTT. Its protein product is CATRGHLNTEAFF.

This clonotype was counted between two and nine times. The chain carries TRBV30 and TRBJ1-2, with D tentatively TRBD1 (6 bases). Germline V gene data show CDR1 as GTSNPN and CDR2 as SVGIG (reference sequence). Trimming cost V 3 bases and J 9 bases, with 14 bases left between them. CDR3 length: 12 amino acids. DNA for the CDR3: TGTGCCTGGAGCAGGGGCGGGGATCGCTACACCTTC. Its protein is CAWSRGGDRYTF.

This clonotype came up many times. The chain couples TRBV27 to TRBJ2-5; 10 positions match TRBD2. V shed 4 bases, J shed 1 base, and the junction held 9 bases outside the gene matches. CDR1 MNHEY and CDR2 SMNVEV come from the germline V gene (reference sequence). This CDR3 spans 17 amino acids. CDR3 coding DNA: TGTGCCAGCAGTTCGAGGTCTAGCGGGAGCTTCCAAGAGACCCAGTACTTC. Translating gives CASSSRSSGSFQETQYF.

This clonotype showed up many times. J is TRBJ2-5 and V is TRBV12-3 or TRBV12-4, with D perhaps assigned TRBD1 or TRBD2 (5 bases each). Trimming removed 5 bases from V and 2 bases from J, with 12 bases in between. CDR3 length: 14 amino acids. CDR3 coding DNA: TGTGCCAGCAGTCTTGACGGGGCTCAAGAGACCCAGTACTTC. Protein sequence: CASSLDGAQETQYF.

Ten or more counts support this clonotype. The CDR3: CASSPDAGYTF. The CDR3 region has the DNA TGTGCCAGCAGCCCTGACGCTGGCTACACCTTC. The chain combines TRBV7-2 with TRBJ1-2; D unclear. The V gene's germline CDR1 is SGHTA and CDR2 FQGNSA. V lost 5 bases and J 7 bases, leaving 8 bases between the germline ends. CDR3 length equals 11 residues.

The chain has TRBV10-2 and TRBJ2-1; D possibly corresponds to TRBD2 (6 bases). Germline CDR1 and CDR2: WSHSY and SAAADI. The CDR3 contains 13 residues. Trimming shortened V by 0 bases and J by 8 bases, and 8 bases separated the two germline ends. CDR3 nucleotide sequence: TGCGCCAGCAGTGAGTCCCTAGCGTATGAGCAGTTCTTC. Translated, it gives CASSESLAYEQFF.

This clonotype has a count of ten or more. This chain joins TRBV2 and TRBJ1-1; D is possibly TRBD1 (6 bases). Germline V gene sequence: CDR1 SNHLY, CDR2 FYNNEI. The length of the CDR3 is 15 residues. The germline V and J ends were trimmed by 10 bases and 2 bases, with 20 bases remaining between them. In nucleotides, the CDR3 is TGTGCCACACGAACAGGGCCAGGGTTAAACACTGAAGCTTTCTTT. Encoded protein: CATRTGPGLNTEAFF.

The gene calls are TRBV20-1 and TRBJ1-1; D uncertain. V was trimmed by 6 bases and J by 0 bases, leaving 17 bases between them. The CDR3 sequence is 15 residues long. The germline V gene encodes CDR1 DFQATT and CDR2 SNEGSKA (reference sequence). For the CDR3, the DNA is TGCAGTGCCAAAGACCCCCGGCGGGTGAACACTGAAGCTTTCTTT. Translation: CSAKDPRRVNTEAFF.

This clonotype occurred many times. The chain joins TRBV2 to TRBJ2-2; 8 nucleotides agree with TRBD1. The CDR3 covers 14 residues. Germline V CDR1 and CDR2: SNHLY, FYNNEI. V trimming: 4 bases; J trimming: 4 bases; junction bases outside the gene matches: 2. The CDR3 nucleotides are TGTGCCAGCAGTGGGGACAGGAGCACCGGGGAGCTGTTTTTT. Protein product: CASSGDRSTGELFF.

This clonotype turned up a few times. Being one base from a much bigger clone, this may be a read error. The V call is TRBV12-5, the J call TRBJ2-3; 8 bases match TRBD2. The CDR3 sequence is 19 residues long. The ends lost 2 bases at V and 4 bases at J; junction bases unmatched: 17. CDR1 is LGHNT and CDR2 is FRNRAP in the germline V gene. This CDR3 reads CASGLTLSGTTKPADTQYF. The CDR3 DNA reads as TGTGCTAGTGGTTTGACCCTTAGCGGGACGACGAAACCCGCAGATACGCAGTATTTT.

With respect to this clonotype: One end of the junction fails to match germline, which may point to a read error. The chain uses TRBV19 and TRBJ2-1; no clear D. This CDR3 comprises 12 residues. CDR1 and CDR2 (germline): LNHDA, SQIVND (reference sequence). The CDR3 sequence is CASSLYAGERFF. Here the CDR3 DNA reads TGTGCCAGTAGTTTATACGCCGGAGAGCGGTTCTTC.

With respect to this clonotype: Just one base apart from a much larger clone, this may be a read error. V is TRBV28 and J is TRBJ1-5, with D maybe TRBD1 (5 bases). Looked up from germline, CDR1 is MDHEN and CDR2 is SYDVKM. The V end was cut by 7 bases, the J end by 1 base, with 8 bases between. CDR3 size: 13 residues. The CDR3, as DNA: TGTGCCAGCAAGGGGACGAGCAATCAGCCCCAGCATTTT. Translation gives CASKGTSNQPQHF.